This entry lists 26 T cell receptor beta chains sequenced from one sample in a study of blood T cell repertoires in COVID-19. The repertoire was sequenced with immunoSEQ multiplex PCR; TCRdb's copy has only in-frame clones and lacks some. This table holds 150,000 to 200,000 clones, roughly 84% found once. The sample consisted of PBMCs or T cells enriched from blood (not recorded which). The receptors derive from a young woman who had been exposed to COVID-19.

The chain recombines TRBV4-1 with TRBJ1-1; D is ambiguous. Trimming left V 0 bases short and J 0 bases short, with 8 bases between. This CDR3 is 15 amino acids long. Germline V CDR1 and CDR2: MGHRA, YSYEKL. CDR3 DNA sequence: TGCGCCAGCAGCCAAGAGAGCGCTCTGAACACTGAAGCTTTCTTT. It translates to CASSQESALNTEAFF.

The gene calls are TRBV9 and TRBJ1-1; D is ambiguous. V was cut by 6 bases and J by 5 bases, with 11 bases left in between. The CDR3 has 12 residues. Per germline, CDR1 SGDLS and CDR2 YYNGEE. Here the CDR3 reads CASTPAGTEAFF. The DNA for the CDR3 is TGTGCCAGCACCCCGGCGGGTACTGAAGCTTTCTTT.

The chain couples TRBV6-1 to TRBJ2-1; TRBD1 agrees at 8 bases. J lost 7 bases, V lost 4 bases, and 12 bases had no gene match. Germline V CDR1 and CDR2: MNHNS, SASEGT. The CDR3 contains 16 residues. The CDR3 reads CASSVLGTGINNEQFF. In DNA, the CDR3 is TGTGCCAGCAGTGTACTCGGGACAGGAATTAATAATGAGCAGTTCTTC.

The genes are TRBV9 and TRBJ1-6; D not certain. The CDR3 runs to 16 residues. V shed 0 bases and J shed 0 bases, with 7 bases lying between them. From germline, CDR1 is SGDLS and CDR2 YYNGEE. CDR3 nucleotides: TGTGCCAGCAGCGTAGGTCCGAGCTCCTATAATTCACCCCTCCACTTT. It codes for CASSVGPSSYNSPLHF.

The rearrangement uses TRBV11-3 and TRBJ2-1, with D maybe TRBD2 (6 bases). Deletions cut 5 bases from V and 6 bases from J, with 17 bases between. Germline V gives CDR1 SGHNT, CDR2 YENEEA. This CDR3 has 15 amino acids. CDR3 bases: TGTGCCAGCAGCCATGGGGCGGGGACGGGCAATGAGCAGTTCTTC. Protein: CASSHGAGTGNEQFF.

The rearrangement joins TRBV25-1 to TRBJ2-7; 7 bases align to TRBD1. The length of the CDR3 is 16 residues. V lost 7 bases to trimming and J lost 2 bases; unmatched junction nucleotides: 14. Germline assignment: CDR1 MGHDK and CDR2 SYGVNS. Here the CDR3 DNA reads TGTGCCAGCACCCTTGAAGGTTCAGGGGGTCCCTACGAGCAGTACTTC. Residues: CASTLEGSGGPYEQYF.

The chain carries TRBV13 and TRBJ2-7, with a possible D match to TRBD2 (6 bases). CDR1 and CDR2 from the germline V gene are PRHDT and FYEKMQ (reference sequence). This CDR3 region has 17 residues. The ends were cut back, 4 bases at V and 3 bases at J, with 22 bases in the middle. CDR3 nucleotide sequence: TGTGCCAGCAGCTCCCGTGTTTGGCGGGGCTCGAACTACGAGCAGTACTTC. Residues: CASSSRVWRGSNYEQYF.

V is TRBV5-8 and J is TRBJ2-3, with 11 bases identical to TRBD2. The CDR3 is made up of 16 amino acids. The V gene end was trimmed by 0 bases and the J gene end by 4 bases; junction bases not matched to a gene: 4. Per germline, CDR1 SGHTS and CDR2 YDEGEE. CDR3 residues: CASSLDGSGGADTQYF. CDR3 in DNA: TGTGCCAGCAGCTTGGATGGTAGCGGGGGGGCAGATACGCAGTATTTT. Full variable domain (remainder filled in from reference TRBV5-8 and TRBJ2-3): EAGVTQSPTHLIKTRGQQATLRCSPISGHTSVYWYQQALGLGLQFLLWYDEGEERNRGNFPPRFSGRQFPNYSSELNVNALELEDSALYLCASSLDGSGGADTQYFGPGTRLTVL.

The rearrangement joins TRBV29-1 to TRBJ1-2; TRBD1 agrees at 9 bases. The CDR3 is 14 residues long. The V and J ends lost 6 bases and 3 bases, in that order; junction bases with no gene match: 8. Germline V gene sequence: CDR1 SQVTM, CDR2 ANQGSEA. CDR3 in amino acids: CSVVTTGGDYGYTF. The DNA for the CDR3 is TGCAGCGTGGTTACGACAGGGGGGGACTATGGCTACACCTTC.

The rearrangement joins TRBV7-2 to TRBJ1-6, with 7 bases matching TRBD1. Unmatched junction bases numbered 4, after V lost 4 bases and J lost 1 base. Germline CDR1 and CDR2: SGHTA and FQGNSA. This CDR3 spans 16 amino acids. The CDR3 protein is CASSWRGQSYNSPLHF. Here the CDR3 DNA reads TGTGCCAGCAGCTGGAGGGGACAGTCCTATAATTCACCCCTCCACTTT. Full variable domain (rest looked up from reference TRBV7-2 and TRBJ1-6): GAGVSQSPSNKVTEKGKDVELRCDPISGHTALYWYRQSLGQGLEFLIYFQGNSAPDKSGLPSDRFSAERTGGSVSTLTIQRTQQEDSAVYLCASSWRGQSYNSPLHFGNGTRLTVT.

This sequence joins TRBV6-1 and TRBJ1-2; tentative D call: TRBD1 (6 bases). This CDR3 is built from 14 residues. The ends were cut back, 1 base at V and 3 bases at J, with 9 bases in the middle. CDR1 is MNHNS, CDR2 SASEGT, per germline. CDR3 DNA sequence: TGTGCCAGCAGTGAAGGGACAGTTCACTATGGCTACACCTTC. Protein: CASSEGTVHYGYTF.

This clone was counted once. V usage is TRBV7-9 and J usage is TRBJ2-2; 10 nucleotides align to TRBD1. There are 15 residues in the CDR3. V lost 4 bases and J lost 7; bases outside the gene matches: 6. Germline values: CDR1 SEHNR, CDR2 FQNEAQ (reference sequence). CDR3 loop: CASSSAGTGVGELFF. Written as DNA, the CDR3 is TGTGCCAGCAGCTCCGCCGGGACAGGGGTCGGGGAGCTGTTTTTT.

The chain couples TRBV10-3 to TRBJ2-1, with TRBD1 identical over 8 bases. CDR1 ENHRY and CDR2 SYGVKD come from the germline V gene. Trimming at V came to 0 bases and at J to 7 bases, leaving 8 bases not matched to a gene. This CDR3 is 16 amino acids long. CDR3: CAISESAGGDYNEQFF. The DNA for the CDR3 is TGTGCCATCAGTGAGTCGGCAGGGGGCGATTATAATGAGCAGTTCTTC.

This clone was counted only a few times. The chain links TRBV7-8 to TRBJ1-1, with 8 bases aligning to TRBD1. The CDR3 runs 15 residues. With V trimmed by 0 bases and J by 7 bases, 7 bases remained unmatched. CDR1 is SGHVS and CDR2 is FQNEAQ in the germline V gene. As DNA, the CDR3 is TGTGCCAGCAGCTTAGCCCAGGGGGCGTTGGGTGAAGCTTTCTTT. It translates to CASSLAQGALGEAFF.

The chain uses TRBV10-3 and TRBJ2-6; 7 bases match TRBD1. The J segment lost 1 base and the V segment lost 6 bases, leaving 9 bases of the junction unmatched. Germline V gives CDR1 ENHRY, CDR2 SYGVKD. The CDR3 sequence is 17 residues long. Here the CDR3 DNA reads TGTGCCATCAGGCCCGGGACAGACAGATCTGGGGCCAACGTCCTGACTTTC. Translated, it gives CAIRPGTDRSGANVLTF.

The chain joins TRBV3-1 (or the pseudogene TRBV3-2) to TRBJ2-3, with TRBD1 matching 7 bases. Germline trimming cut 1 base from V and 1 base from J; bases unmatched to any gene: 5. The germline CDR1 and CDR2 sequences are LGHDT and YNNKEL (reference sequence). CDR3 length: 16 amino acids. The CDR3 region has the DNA TGTGCCAGCAGCCAAGCCAGGGGGTTGGGCACAGATACGCAGTATTTT. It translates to CASSQARGLGTDTQYF.

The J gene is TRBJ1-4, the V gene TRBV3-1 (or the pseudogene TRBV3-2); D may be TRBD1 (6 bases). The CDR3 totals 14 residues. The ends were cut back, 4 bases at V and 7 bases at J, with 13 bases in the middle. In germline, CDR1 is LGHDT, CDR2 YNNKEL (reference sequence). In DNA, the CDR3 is TGTGCCAGCAGCCGCGGGGGGCGGCGTGAAAAACTGTTTTTT. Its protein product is CASSRGGRREKLFF.

The CDR3 is CASSQTPGTQYF. The CDR3 DNA follows: TGTGCCAGCAGTCAAACCCCCGGGACCCAGTACTTC. The chain links TRBV6-5 to TRBJ2-5; D gene unclear. This CDR3 region has 12 residues. From germline, CDR1 is MNHEY and CDR2 SVGAGI. V was clipped by 5 bases and J by 7 bases, with 11 bases between them.

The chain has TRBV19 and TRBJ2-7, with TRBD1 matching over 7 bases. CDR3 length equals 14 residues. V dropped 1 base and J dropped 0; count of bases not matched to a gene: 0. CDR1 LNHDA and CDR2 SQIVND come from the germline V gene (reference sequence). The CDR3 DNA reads TGTGCCAGTAGTATAGGGGACAGCTCCTACGAGCAGTACTTC. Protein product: CASSIGDSSYEQYF.

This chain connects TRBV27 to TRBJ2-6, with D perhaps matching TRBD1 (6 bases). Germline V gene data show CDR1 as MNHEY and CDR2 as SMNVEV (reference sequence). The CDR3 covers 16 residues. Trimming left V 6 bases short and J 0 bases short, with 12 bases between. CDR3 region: CASSRDTLSGANVLTF. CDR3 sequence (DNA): TGTGCCAGCAGCCGGGACACCCTCTCTGGGGCCAACGTCCTGACTTTC.

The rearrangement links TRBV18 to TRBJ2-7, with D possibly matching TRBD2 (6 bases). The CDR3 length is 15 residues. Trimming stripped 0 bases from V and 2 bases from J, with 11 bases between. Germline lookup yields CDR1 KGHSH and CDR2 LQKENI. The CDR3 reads CASSPPEGLPYEQYF. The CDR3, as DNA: TGTGCCAGCTCACCACCGGAGGGTTTGCCCTACGAGCAGTACTTC.

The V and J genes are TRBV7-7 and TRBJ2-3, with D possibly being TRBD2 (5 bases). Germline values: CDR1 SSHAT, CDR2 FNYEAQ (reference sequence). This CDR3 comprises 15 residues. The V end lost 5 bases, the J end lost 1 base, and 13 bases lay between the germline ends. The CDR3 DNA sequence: TGTGCCAGCAGCCCTACAGCGGAACGCACAGATACGCAGTATTTT. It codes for CASSPTAERTDTQYF.

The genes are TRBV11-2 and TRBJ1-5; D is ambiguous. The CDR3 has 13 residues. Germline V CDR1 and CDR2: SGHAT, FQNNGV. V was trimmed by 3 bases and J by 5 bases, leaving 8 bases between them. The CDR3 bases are TGTGCCAGCAGCTTGGGAGTAGATCAGCCCCAGCATTTT. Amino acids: CASSLGVDQPQHF.

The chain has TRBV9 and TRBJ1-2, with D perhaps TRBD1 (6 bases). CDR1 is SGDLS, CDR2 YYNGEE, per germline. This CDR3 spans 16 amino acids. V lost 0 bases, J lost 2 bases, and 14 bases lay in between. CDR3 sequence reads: CASSVDLRGLNYGYTF. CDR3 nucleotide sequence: TGTGCCAGCAGCGTAGATCTCAGGGGTCTAAACTATGGCTACACCTTC.

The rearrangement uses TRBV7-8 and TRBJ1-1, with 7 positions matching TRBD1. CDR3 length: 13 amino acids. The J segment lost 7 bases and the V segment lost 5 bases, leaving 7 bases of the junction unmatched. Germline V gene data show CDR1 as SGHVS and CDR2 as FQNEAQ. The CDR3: CASSRTRDSEAFF. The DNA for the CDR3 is TGTGCCAGCAGCCGAACCCGGGACAGTGAAGCTTTCTTT.

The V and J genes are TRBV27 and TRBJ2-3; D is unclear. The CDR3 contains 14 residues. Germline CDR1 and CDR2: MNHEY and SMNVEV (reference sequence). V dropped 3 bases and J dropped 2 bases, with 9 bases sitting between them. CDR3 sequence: CASSLGVNTDTQYF. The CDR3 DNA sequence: TGTGCCAGCAGTTTGGGCGTCAACACAGATACGCAGTATTTT.